This is a list of T cell receptor beta chains from one sample in a study of cytomegalovirus exposure and HLA in healthy donors. TCRdb's copy holds only in-frame clones and misses some; the assay was immunoSEQ multiplex PCR. In the table there are about 94,000 clones, about 80% of which are singletons. Material for sequencing was PBMCs. The receptor source for this set is a male donor in good health and CMV-seronegative. CDR3s include the opening cysteine and the closing phenylalanine or tryptophan. The D gene is left open where the match is weak. Expanded clones are given a class, and other clones once, few, many or no size at all.

>TRBV18|-|TRBD1|TRBJ2-7
TGTGCCAGCTCACCCGACAGGGGCAGCTACGAGCAGTACTTC
CASSPDRGSYEQYF
>TRBV28|-|TRBD2|TRBJ2-1
TGTGCCAGCAGCTACCGGACTAGCGGGAGACAGGAGCAGTTCTTC
CASSYRTSGRQEQFF
>TRBV18|-|TRBD1|TRBJ1-1
TGTGCCAGCTCACCGATCGAGGGACAGGGATATATGAACACTGAAGCTTTCTTT
CASSPIEGQGYMNTEAFF
>TRBV5-6|-|TRBD1|TRBJ1-1
TGTGCCAGCAGCTGGGGACAGCTTAACACTGAAGCTTTCTTT
CASSWGQLNTEAFF
>TRBV11-2|-|-|TRBJ1-2
TGTGCCAGCAGCTTCTTTCACAGGCAAGGACCTCATGGCTACACCTTC
CASSFFHRQGPHGYTF
>TRBV28|-|TRBD2|TRBJ2-1
TGTGCCAGCAGTGGGGCCAGCGGGGATTACAATGAGCAGTTCTTC
CASSGASGDYNEQFF
>TRBV28|-|-|TRBJ2-7
TGTGCCAGCAGTCCCAATAGCGCAAACTCCTACGAGCAGTACTTC
CASSPNSANSYEQYF
>TRBV4-3|-|-|TRBJ1-5
TGCGCCAGCAGCCAAGACCCCGGTCAAAATCAGCCCCAGCATTTT
CASSQDPGQNQPQHF
>TRBV9|-|TRBD1|TRBJ2-7
TGTGCCAGCACCGTGACAGGGAGCTCCTACGAGCAGTACTTC
CASTVTGSSYEQYF
>TRBV18|-|-|TRBJ2-1
TGTGCCAGCTCACCACTCGCGGTAGGTGGTAATGAGCAGTTCTTC
CASSPLAVGGNEQFF
>TRBV7-2|-|TRBD2|TRBJ2-3
TGTGCCAGCAGCCCCCTAGCGGGGGGGTTCTCTAGCACAGATACGCAGTATTTT
CASSPLAGGFSSTDTQYF
>TRBV19|-|-|TRBJ2-7
TGTGCCAGTAGTATGTTTTTGGCCCCCGACTCCTACGAGCAGTACTTC
CASSMFLAPDSYEQYF
>TRBV5-1|-|-|TRBJ1-4
TGCGCCAGCAGCCCACTCGGACAGCCTGGAAATGAAAAACTGTTTTTT
CASSPLGQPGNEKLFF
>TRBV7-2|-|TRBD1|TRBJ2-3
TGTGCCAGCAGCTTCGGACAGGCCGCTGTCGATACGCAGTATTTT
CASSFGQAAVDTQYF
>TRBV19|-|-|TRBJ1-1
TGTGCCAGTAACAAGGGAGCGGATGAAGCTTTCTTT
CASNKGADEAFF
>TRBV7-7|-|-|TRBJ2-2
TGTGCTAGCAGCTTGACGATGTGGCAGGGCGGAACCGGGGAGCTGTTTTTT
CASSLTMWQGGTGELFF
>TRBV4-3|-|-|TRBJ1-1
TGCGCCAGCAGCCAAGATTTTGGGCAGATGAACACTGAAGCTTTCTTT
CASSQDFGQMNTEAFF
>TRBV6-4|-|TRBD1|TRBJ2-2
TGTGCCAGTCAGACAGGGTCGAACACCGGGGAGCTGTTTTTT
CASQTGSNTGELFF
>TRBV28|-|-|TRBJ1-2
TGTGCCAGCAAGTGGAGGAACTATGGCTACACCTTC
CASKWRNYGYTF
>TRBV7-8|-|-|TRBJ1-1
TGTGCCAGCAGCCGAACATTTATCGGGGGGGTGAACACTGAAGCTTTCTTT
CASSRTFIGGVNTEAFF
>TRBV6-5|-|TRBD1|TRBJ1-1
TGTGCCAGCAGTTTTATCCGGGACAGGGGGAGGACTGAAGCTTTCTTT
CASSFIRDRGRTEAFF
>TRBV18|-|-|TRBJ2-1
TGTGCCAGCTCACTTCAAAGGGGTGACGGGCAGTTCTTC
CASSLQRGDGQFF
>TRBV19|-|-|TRBJ1-2
TGTGCCAGTACCGCCCCGGGGGAGCAGAACTATGGCTACACCTTC
CASTAPGEQNYGYTF
>TRBV7-9|-|TRBD1|TRBJ1-6
TGTGCCAGCAGCCGGGACAGCCCCAATTCACCCCTCCACTTT
CASSRDSPNSPLHF
>TRBV29-1|-|-|TRBJ1-2
TGCAGCGTTGTCTCCCGGGAGGGAGATGGCTACACCTTC
CSVVSREGDGYTF
>TRBV28|-|TRBD1|TRBJ1-4
TGTGCCAGCAGTTCCCACAGGGGATGGGAAAAACTGTTTTTT
CASSSHRGWEKLFF
>TRBV7-3|few|-|TRBJ1-1
TGTGCCAGCAGCTTAGCCTATAACACTGAAGCTTTCTTT
CASSLAYNTEAFF
>TRBV19|-|TRBD1|TRBJ1-1
TGTGCCAGTAGTATAGGATCGACAGGGCTTAACACTGAAGCTTTCTTT
CASSIGSTGLNTEAFF
>TRBV5-1|few|-|TRBJ1-6
TGCGCCAGCAGCTCGGACAGTCGAAATTCACCCCTCCACTTT
CASSSDSRNSPLHF
>TRBV6-1|-|TRBD1|TRBJ1-6
TGTGCCAGCTACAGGGGGAGTTCACCCCTCCACTTT
CASYRGSSPLHF
>TRBV4-3|-|-|TRBJ1-2
TGCGCCAGCAGCCAAGATCCGTGGGGCGGCTACACCTTC
CASSQDPWGGYTF
>TRBV19|-|-|TRBJ1-5
TGTGCCAGTAGTGACCTCCCCCGCACAGCCATTGGTCAGCCCCAGCATTTT
CASSDLPRTAIGQPQHF
>TRBV6-1|-|-|TRBJ2-5
TGTGCCAGCATACGGGGACAAGGCCAAGAGACCCAGTACTTC
CASIRGQGQETQYF
>TRBV27|few|-|TRBJ1-1
TGTGCCAGCAGCCTTAGCTCACCGGCTAACACTGAAGCTTTCTTT
CASSLSSPANTEAFF
>TRBV7-8|-|-|TRBJ2-1
TGTGCCACGGGTATTCCAACGGGGAATGAGCAGTTCTTC
CATGIPTGNEQFF
>TRBV20-1|-|-|TRBJ2-5
TGCAGTGCTAATCTAGCGGAGACCCAGTACTTC
CSANLAETQYF
>TRBV9|-|-|TRBJ1-2
TGTGCCAGCAGCGTAGGGGGGCAGGGAAGCTACACCTTC
CASSVGGQGSYTF
>TRBV7-2|-|-|TRBJ1-1
TGTGCCAGCAGCTCAAAACAGGGCACTGAAGCTTTCTTT
CASSSKQGTEAFF
>TRBV7-9|-|-|TRBJ2-7
TGTGCCAGCAGCGAGACAACCACCTACGAGCAGTACTTC
CASSETTTYEQYF
>TRBV5-1|-|-|TRBJ1-3
TGCGCCAGCAGCTTCGACCTGACAGGTCACTCTGGAAACACCATATATTTT
CASSFDLTGHSGNTIYF
>TRBV18|-|TRBD2|TRBJ2-3
TGTGCCAGCTCACCGCTGGGAGGGCAGTTCACAGATACGCAGTATTTT
CASSPLGGQFTDTQYF
>TRBV28|-|-|TRBJ2-2
TGTGCCAGCAGTTCGAGGACGCCGAGGGTCAACACCGGGGAGCTGTTTTTT
CASSSRTPRVNTGELFF